This note documents a single T cell receptor beta chain sequence. TCR alpha and beta CDR3 regions were amplified from RNA using iRepertoire nested multiplex PCR. TCRdb reanalysed the multiplex PCR reads using MiXCR and keeps one entry per CDR3 protein. The table records over 140,000 distinct CDR3 sequences, 35% to 50% of them present only once. This entry comes from a study of glioma-infiltrating T cells. Trimming took 0 bases from V and 2 from J, leaving 16 bases between them. CDR1 MNHNY and CDR2 SVGAGI come from the germline V gene (reference sequence). This CDR3 has 17 residues. Sequencing used glioma tissue, nonneoplastic brain tissue, or PBMCs (not recorded which). This sequence joins TRBV6-6 and TRBJ2-5; D is perhaps TRBD2 (5 bases). The sequence derives from a human donor with low-grade glioma or glioblastoma, undergoing nonglioma brain surgery, or in good health (not recorded which). CDR3: CASSYSEAAFYQETQYF. CDR3 nucleotide sequence: TGTGCCAGCAGTTACTCGGAGGCGGCATTCTATCAAGAGACCCAGTACTTC.